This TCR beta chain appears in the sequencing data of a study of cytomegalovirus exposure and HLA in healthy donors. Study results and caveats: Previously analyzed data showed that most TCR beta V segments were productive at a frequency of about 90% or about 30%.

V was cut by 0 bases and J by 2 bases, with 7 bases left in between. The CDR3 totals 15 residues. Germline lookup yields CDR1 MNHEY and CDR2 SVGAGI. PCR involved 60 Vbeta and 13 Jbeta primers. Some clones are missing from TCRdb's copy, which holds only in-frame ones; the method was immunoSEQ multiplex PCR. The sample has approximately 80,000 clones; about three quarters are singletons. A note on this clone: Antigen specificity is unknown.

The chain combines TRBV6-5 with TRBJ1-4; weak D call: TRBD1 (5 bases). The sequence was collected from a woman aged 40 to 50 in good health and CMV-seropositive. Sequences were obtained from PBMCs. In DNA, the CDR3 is TGTGCCAGCAGTTACTCGCGGGGGACTAATGAAAAACTGTTTTTT. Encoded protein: CASSYSRGTNEKLFF.